This T cell receptor beta chain was observed in a study of TIL therapy for anti-PD-1-resistant metastatic lung cancer. Study-level background: Patients had a median age of 54 years (range 38-75). Half of patients were current or former smokers.

Note on this clone: The junction departs from the called germline gene at one end, perhaps through a read error.

This CDR3 is built from 15 residues. Looked up from germline, CDR1 is MGHRA and CDR2 is YSYEKL. Described time point: pre-treatment sample, taken before nivolumab and TIL therapy. The immunoSEQ assay was v3. Libraries were sequenced to roughly 2 million read pairs (survey) or roughly 5-6.5 million (deep). Profiling relied on immunoSEQ multiplex PCR, and the TCRdb table lists in-frame clones only, not all of them. The data contain approximately 53,000 clones, roughly 78% of them singletons. The sample in question was blood, obtained at baseline. The receptor was derived from a woman between 30 and 80 years old with non-small cell lung cancer. The rearrangement links TRBV4-1 to TRBJ1-3; D is ambiguous. This chain's CDR3 is CASSQDWSSENTIYF. The CDR3 nucleotides read TGCGCCAGCAGCCAAGATTGGAGCTCTGAAAACACCATATATTTT.